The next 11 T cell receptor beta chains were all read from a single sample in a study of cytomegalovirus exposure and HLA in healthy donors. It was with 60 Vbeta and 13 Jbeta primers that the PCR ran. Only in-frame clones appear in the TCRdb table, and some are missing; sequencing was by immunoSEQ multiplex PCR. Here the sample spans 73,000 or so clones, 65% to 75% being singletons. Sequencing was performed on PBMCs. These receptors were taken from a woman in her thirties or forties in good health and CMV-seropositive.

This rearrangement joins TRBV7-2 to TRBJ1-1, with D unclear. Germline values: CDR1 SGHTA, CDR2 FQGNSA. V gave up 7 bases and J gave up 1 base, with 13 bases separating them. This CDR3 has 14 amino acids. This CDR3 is CASIKERGNTEAFF. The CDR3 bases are TGTGCCAGCATCAAGGAACGGGGGAACACTGAAGCTTTCTTT. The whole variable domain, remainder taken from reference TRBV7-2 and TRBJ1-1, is GAGVSQSPSNKVTEKGKDVELRCDPISGHTALYWYRQSLGQGLEFLIYFQGNSAPDKSGLPSDRFSAERTGGSVSTLTIQRTQQEDSAVYLCASIKERGNTEAFFGQGTRLTVV.

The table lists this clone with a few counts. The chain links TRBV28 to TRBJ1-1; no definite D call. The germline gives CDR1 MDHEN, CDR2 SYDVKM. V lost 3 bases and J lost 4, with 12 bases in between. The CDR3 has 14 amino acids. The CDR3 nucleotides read TGTGCCAGCAGTTTCCGAGGCACGGCCACTGAAGCTTTCTTT. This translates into CASSFRGTATEAFF.

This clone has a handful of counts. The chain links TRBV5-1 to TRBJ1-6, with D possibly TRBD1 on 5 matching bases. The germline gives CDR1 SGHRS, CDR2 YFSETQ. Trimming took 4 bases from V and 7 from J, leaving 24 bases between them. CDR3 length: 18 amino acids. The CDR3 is CASSQNAGPNVGNSPLHF. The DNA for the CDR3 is TGCGCCAGCAGCCAGAACGCGGGACCTAACGTTGGGAATTCACCCCTCCACTTT.

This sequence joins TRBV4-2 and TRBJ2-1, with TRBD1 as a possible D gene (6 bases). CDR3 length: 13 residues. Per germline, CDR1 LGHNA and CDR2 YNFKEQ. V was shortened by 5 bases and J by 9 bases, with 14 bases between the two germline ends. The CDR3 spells CASSAEGVGEQFF. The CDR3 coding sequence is TGTGCCAGCAGCGCCGAGGGGGTGGGTGAGCAGTTCTTC.

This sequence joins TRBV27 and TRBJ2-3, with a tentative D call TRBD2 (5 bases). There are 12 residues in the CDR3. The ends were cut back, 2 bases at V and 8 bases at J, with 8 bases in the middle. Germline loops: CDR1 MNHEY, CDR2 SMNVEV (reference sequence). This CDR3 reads CASSLQAGTQYF. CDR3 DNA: TGTGCCAGCAGTTTACAGGCGGGTACGCAGTATTTT.

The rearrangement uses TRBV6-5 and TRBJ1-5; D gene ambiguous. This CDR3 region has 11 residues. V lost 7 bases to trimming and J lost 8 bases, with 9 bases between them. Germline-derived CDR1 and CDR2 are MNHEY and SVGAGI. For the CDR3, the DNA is TGTGCCAGCAACAGTAAGGAGCCCCAGCATTTT. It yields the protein CASNSKEPQHF.

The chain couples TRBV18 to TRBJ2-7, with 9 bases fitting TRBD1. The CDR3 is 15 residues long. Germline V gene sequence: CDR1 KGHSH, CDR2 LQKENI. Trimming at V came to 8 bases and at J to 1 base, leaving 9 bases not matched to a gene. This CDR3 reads CASLSETGGSYEQYF. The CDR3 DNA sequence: TGTGCCAGCCTCTCCGAGACAGGGGGTTCCTACGAGCAGTACTTC. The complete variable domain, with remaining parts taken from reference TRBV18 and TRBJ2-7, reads NAGVMQNPRHLVRRRGQEARLRCSPMKGHSHVYWYRQLPEEGLKFMVYLQKENIIDESGMPKERFSAEFPKEGPSILRIQQVVRGDSAAYFCASLSETGGSYEQYFGPGTRLTVT.

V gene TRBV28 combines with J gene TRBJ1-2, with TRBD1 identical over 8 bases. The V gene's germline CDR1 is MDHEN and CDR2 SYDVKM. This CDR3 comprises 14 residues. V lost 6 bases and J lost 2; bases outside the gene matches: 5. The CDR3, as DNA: TGTGCCAGCAGAATCAGGGGGCGAAACTATGGCTACACCTTC. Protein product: CASRIRGRNYGYTF.

The CDR3 protein is CAWSVGWGGGEAFF. The CDR3 region has the DNA TGTGCCTGGAGTGTAGGTTGGGGGGGCGGTGAAGCTTTCTTT. This sequence joins TRBV30 and TRBJ1-1; tentative D call: TRBD1 (6 bases). CDR3 length equals 14 residues. V dropped 0 bases and J dropped 7 bases, with 15 bases sitting between them. CDR1 is GTSNPN, CDR2 SVGIG, per germline (reference sequence).

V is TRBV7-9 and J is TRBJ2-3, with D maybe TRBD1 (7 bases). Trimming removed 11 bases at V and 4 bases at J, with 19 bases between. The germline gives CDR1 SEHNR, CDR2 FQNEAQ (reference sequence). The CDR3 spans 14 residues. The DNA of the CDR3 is TGTGCCGGGAGACAGGGTTGGAGGGCAGATACGCAGTATTTT. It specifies CAGRQGWRADTQYF.

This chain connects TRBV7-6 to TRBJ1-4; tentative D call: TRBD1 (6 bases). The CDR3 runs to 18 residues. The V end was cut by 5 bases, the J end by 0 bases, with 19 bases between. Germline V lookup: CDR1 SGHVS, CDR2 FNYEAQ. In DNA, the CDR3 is TGTGCCAGCAGCCTTGCTCCACAGGGTTCTTCAACTAATGAAAAACTGTTTTTT. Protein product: CASSLAPQGSSTNEKLFF.